Listed here are 5 T cell receptor beta chains from one sample, sequenced in a study of blood T cells in healthy people across ages. Alongside a J-beta primer mix, a sample-barcoded 5' primer served in a second PCR lasting about 7 to 11 cycles. In TCRdb, the 5' RACE reads were re-called with MiXCR into one record per CDR3 protein. Among approximately 680,000 distinct CDR3 sequences listed, approximately 30% were seen once. Sequencing was carried out using blood. The receptors were gathered from a woman aged 80 or older in good health.

The table lists this clonotype with many counts. CDR3 in amino acids: CASKLNRAGTYEQYF. DNA for the CDR3: TGTGCCAGCAAATTAAACAGGGCCGGCACCTACGAGCAGTACTTC. The gene calls are TRBV6-5 and TRBJ2-7, with D maybe TRBD1 (6 bases). The CDR3 has 15 residues. V dropped 7 bases and J dropped 2 bases, with 18 bases sitting between them. CDR1 is MNHEY and CDR2 is SVGAGI in the germline V gene.

A note on this clonotype: This may arise from a read error, as a much more abundant clone is one base away. The chain employs TRBV12-3 or TRBV12-4 and TRBJ2-3, with a possible D match to TRBD1 (6 bases). The CDR3 totals 12 residues. Trimming shortened V by 5 bases and J by 7 bases, and 10 bases separated the two germline ends. CDR3 residues: CASSPDRNTQYF. CDR3 coding DNA: TGTGCCAGCAGTCCCGACAGGAATACGCAGTATTTT.

V usage is TRBV20-1 and J usage is TRBJ2-5; unclear D gene. CDR3 length equals 15 residues. Germline V CDR1 and CDR2: DFQATT, SNEGSKA (reference sequence). V lost 0 bases, J lost 1 base, and 12 bases lay in between. The CDR3 loop is CSARDGGRIQETQYF. CDR3 sequence (DNA): TGCAGTGCTAGAGACGGTGGACGGATCCAAGAGACCCAGTACTTC.

This clonotype was counted between two and nine times. V usage is TRBV4-1 and J usage is TRBJ1-5, with D hard to call. V was shortened by 3 bases and J by 1 base, with 13 bases between the two germline ends. The CDR3 runs 16 residues. Looked up from germline, CDR1 is MGHRA and CDR2 is YSYEKL. CDR3 loop: CASSHVLTTSNQPQHF. The CDR3 nucleotides are TGCGCCAGCAGCCACGTTTTGACTACCAGCAATCAGCCCCAGCATTTT.

The chain employs TRBV6-5 and TRBJ1-2, with D possibly being TRBD1 (6 bases). The V gene's germline CDR1 is MNHEY and CDR2 SVGAGI. V was shortened by 6 bases and J by 4 bases, with 21 bases between the two germline ends. The CDR3 has 16 residues. The DNA for the CDR3 is TGTGCCAGCAGCCAAATACAGGGTGGGGGACCCTATGGCTACACCTTC. Its translation: CASSQIQGGGPYGYTF.